These T cell receptor beta chains were read from a single sample in a study of identical twins. TCRdb redid the calling of the 5' RACE reads with MiXCR, one entry per CDR3 protein. The table has approximately 890,000 distinct CDR3 sequences, roughly an eighth seen once. These sequences were also reported in another study, on yellow fever vaccine responses in identical twins.

The sample comprised PBMCs. The source of these receptors is a woman between 18 and 29 years old in good health. The CDR3 runs from the conserved cysteine through the conserved F or W. Part of the rows lack a size; the others show once, few, many or a class for expanded clones.

j_gene	v_gene	abundance	CDR3aa
TRBJ2-2	TRBV7-9	many	CASSLVDTGELFF
TRBJ2-1	TRBV9	few	CASSVLWERGNEQFF
TRBJ1-4	TRBV7-9	NA	CASSFRGSNEKLFF
TRBJ2-1	TRBV19	NA	CASSRLAGDPSYNEQFF
TRBJ2-6	TRBV12-3/TRBV12-4	many	CASGSSSGANVLTF
TRBJ1-1	TRBV19	NA	CASSASTTGEAFF
TRBJ1-1	TRBV5-1	few	CASSWESMNTEAFF
TRBJ2-7	TRBV7-9	few	CASSSLEGSYEQYF
TRBJ2-1	TRBV11-1	NA	CASSSYAGGPSPFGNEQFF
TRBJ2-3	TRBV5-1	many	CASSFGYTDTQYF
TRBJ2-5	TRBV5-1	NA	CASGDQGVVQETQYF
TRBJ1-1	TRBV18	few	CASSPLIRTGKDTEAFF
TRBJ2-6	TRBV18	NA	CASSPKILNSGANVLTF
TRBJ1-1	TRBV6-1	few	CASSALTGLGTEAFF
TRBJ1-6	TRBV3-1	NA	CASSPQGNYNSPLHF
TRBJ2-1	TRBV15	NA	CATSYQLVSGGNEQFF
TRBJ2-2	TRBV5-1	NA	CASSLESRVAGELFF
TRBJ1-6	TRBV4-1	many	CASSQEDNPGQPLHF
TRBJ2-5	TRBV29-1	NA	CSVGGRIGLAGETQYF
TRBJ2-1	TRBV5-1	NA	CASSSSRTSGGYNEQFF
TRBJ2-5	TRBV20-1	NA	CSATQFARVRGLQETQYF
TRBJ2-1	TRBV2	many	CASSVSPRGAENEQFF
TRBJ2-1	TRBV2	NA	CASSKRGVYNEQFF
TRBJ2-3	TRBV4-1	few	CASSQETGQAPDTQYF
TRBJ2-2	TRBV13	few	CASSGWTGATGELFF
TRBJ1-1	TRBV5-1	many	CASSRPNTEAFF
TRBJ1-1	TRBV27	NA	CASSVGWANTEAFF
TRBJ2-3	TRBV4-2	NA	CASSQGSGGRSTDTQYF
TRBJ1-2	TRBV12-3/TRBV12-4	many	CASSLGPMSYGYTF
TRBJ1-2	TRBV12-3/TRBV12-4	NA	CASSTRKTNYGYTF
TRBJ2-3	TRBV6-1	many	CASTPTSGTSFTDTQYF